Listed here are 13 T cell receptor beta chains from one sample, sequenced in a study of control samples from healthy donors and cancer patients. TCRdb's table, derived via immunoSEQ multiplex PCR, lists solely in-frame clones and lacks some. Seen here are about 160,000 clones, about 90% observed once, and the top ten hold 12%. Sequenced material: blood. The receptors come from a man aged 25-45 years in good health.

J is TRBJ2-7 and V is TRBV15; 11 bases agree with TRBD1. In germline, CDR1 is LNHNV, CDR2 YYDKDF (reference sequence). The CDR3 consists of 17 residues. The V and J ends lost 0 bases and 4 bases, in that order; junction bases with no gene match: 8. CDR3 sequence reads: CATSRDLGTGGQYEQYF. In nucleotides, the CDR3 is TGTGCCACCAGCAGAGACCTTGGGACAGGGGGTCAATACGAGCAGTACTTC.

A note on this clone: At one of its ends the junction is not consistent with the germline gene, which may arise from a read error. Within the sample, other DNA sequences also encode this same CDR3. V usage is TRBV11-2 and J usage is TRBJ1-1; 11 bases agree with TRBD1. This CDR3 is built from 15 residues. Per germline, CDR1 SGHAT and CDR2 FQNNGV. CDR3 in DNA: TGTGCCAGCAGCTCATGGGACAGGGGGAACCCTGAAGCTTTCTTT. It yields the protein CASSSWDRGNPEAFF.

The V gene is TRBV9, the J gene TRBJ2-7; 9 bases are a match to TRBD2. Germline CDR1 reads SGDLS; CDR2 reads YYNGEE. The J segment lost 1 base and the V segment lost 0 bases, leaving 5 bases of the junction unmatched. The CDR3 covers 16 residues. CDR3 sequence: CASSVDSGRLSYEQYF. The CDR3 DNA sequence: TGTGCCAGCAGCGTAGACAGCGGGAGGCTTTCCTACGAGCAGTACTTC.

The rearrangement joins TRBV4-3 to TRBJ1-3, with TRBD1 as a possible D gene (5 bases). Deletions cut 2 bases from V and 4 bases from J, with 12 bases between. Germline V CDR1 and CDR2: LGHNA, YSLEER. The CDR3 sequence is 15 residues long. CDR3 coding DNA: TGCGCCAGCAGCCAATCCCAGGGCACGGGAAACACCATATATTTT. Its protein product is CASSQSQGTGNTIYF.

About this clone itself: The same CDR3 also results from other DNA sequences found in this sample. The chain has TRBV28 and TRBJ2-7; no clear D. The CDR3 length is 11 residues. Deletions cut 2 bases from V and 4 bases from J, with 3 bases between. Germline V CDR1 and CDR2: MDHEN, SYDVKM. The CDR3 DNA follows: TGTGCCAGCAGTTTAACTTACGAGCAGTACTTC. Its protein product is CASSLTYEQYF.

To note about this clone: This sample also contains other DNA sequences that code for the same CDR3. V gene TRBV19 combines with J gene TRBJ1-2; tentatively, D is TRBD1 (6 bases). Per the germline V gene, CDR1 is LNHDA and CDR2 is SQIVND (reference sequence). The V gene lost 4 bases and the J gene lost 5 bases, with 11 bases spanning the gap. This CDR3 has 13 amino acids. The CDR3 nucleotides read TGTGCCAGTAGTACATCGACAGGATATGGCTACACCTTC. Translated: CASSTSTGYGYTF.

The chain employs TRBV28 and TRBJ1-5; the D is unclear. Looked up from germline, CDR1 is MDHEN and CDR2 is SYDVKM. Trimming took off 3 bases at V and 5 bases at J, with 11 bases between the two ends. This CDR3 spans 14 amino acids. This chain's CDR3 is CASSFGITHQPQHF. CDR3 sequence (DNA): TGTGCCAGCAGTTTTGGGATAACGCATCAGCCCCAGCATTTT.

The V gene is TRBV6-6, the J gene TRBJ1-4, with TRBD1 matching 8 bases. Per germline, CDR1 MNHNY and CDR2 SVGAGI (reference sequence). The CDR3 contains 13 residues. Germline trimming cut 5 bases from V and 13 bases from J; bases unmatched to any gene: 9. CDR3 in amino acids: CASSGQGAEVLFF. As DNA, the CDR3 is TGTGCCAGCAGTGGCCAGGGGGCGGAGGTACTGTTTTTT.

The chain recombines TRBV27 with TRBJ1-1, with D perhaps TRBD1 (5 bases). This CDR3 spans 14 amino acids. The V and J ends lost 8 bases and 0 bases respectively, with 13 bases between them. Per the germline V gene, CDR1 is MNHEY and CDR2 is SMNVEV (reference sequence). CDR3 DNA: TGTGCCAGCTCCTCTGGCAGGGTGAACACTGAAGCTTTCTTT. Translating it yields CASSSGRVNTEAFF.

This clone has only a few counts. The chain has TRBV7-2 and TRBJ1-1; D not resolved. The CDR3 is 13 amino acids. From germline, CDR1 is SGHTA and CDR2 FQGNSA. V gave up 3 bases and J gave up 1 base, with 6 bases separating them. In DNA form, the CDR3 reads TGTGCCAGCAGCTTGAGGGAGAACACTGAAGCTTTCTTT. It yields the protein CASSLRENTEAFF.

The chain uses TRBV6-5 and TRBJ1-5, with 7 positions matching TRBD1. Losses at the gene ends were 4 bases for V and 7 bases for J; bases not matched to a gene: 7. The length of the CDR3 is 14 residues. In germline, CDR1 is MNHEY, CDR2 SVGAGI. Here the CDR3 DNA reads TGTGCCAGCAGTTCCAATCTCAGGGGGCAGCCCCAGCATTTT. The encoded protein is CASSSNLRGQPQHF.

The chain combines TRBV9 with TRBJ1-3; TRBD1 is a possible D gene (5 bases). V was trimmed by 0 bases and J by 1 base, leaving 8 bases between them. In germline, CDR1 is SGDLS, CDR2 YYNGEE. The CDR3 has 15 amino acids. CDR3 coding DNA: TGTGCCAGCAGCGTAGCCCAGGGATCTGGAAACACCATATATTTT. Protein: CASSVAQGSGNTIYF. Variable domain in full (rest from reference TRBV9 and TRBJ1-3): DSGVTQTPKHLITATGQRVTLRCSPRSGDLSVYWYQQSLDQGLQFLIQYYNGEERAKGNILERFSAQQFPDLHSELNLSSLELGDSALYFCASSVAQGSGNTIYFGEGSWLTVV.

The gene calls are TRBV5-1 and TRBJ2-7; 11 bases fit TRBD1. There are 16 residues in the CDR3. Germline loops: CDR1 SGHRS, CDR2 YFSETQ. The trim removed 4 bases at V and 1 base at J, leaving 7 bases unmatched. CDR3 loop: CASSPTGTGGSYEQYF. For the CDR3, the DNA is TGCGCCAGCAGCCCGACCGGGACAGGGGGTTCCTACGAGCAGTACTTC. Full variable domain (outside the CDR3, taken from reference TRBV5-1 and TRBJ2-7): KAGVTQTPRYLIKTRGQQVTLSCSPISGHRSVSWYQQTPGQGLQFLFEYFSETQRNKGNFPGRFSGRQFSNSRSEMNVSTLELGDSALYLCASSPTGTGGSYEQYFGPGTRLTVT.